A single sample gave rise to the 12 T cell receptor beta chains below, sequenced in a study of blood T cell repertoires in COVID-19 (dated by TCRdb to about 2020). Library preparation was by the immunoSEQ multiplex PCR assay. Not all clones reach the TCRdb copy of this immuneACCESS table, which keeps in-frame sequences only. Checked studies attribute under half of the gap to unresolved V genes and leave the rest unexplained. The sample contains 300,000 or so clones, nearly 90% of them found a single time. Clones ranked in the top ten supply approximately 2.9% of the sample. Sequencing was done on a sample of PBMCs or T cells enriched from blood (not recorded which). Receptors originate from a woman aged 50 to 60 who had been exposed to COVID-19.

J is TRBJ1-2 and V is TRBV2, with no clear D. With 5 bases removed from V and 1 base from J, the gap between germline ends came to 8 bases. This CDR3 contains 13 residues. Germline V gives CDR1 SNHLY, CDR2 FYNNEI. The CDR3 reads CASSRENNYGYTF. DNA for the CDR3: TGTGCCAGCAGTCGCGAGAATAACTATGGCTACACCTTC.

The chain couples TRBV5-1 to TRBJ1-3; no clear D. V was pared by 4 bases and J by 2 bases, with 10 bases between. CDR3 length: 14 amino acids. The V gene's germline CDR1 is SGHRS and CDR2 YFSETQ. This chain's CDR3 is CASSNAGAGNTIYF. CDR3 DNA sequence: TGCGCCAGCAGCAATGCCGGGGCTGGAAACACCATATATTTT.

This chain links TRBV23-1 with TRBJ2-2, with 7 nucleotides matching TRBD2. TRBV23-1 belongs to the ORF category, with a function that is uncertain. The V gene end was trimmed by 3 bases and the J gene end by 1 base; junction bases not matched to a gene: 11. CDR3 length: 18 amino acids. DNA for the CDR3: TGCGCCAGCAGTCACCTCTCCATTGGGGGGGAGAACACCGGGGAGCTGTTTTTT. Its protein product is CASSHLSIGGENTGELFF.

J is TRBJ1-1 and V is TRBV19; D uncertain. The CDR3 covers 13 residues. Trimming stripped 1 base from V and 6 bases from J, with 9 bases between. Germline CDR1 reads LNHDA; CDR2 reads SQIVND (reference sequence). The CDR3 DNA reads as TGTGCCAGTAGTATAGGCGTGGTGTCTGAAGCTTTCTTT. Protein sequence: CASSIGVVSEAFF.

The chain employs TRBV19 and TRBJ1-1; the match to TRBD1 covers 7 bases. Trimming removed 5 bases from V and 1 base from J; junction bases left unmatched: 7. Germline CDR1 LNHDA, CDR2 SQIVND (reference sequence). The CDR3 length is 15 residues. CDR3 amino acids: CASSPGGQPNTEAFF. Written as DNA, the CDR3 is TGTGCCAGTAGTCCTGGGGGACAGCCGAACACTGAAGCTTTCTTT. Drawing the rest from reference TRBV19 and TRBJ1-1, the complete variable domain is DGGITQSPKYLFRKEGQNVTLSCEQNLNHDAMYWYRQDPGQGLRLIYYSQIVNDFQKGDIAEGYSVSREKKESFPLTVTSAQKNPTAFYLCASSPGGQPNTEAFFGQGTRLTVV.

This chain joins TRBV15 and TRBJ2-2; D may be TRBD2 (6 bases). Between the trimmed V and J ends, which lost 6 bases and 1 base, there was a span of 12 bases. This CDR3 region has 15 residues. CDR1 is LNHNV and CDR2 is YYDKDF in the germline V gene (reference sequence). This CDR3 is CATRNRDLNTGELFF. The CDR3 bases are TGTGCCACCAGGAACCGGGACTTGAACACCGGGGAGCTGTTTTTT.

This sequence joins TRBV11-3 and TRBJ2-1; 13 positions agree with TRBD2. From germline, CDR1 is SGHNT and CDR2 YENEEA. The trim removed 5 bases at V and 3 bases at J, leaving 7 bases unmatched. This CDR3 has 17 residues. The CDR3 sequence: CASSIGLAGESYNEQFF. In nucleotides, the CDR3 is TGTGCCAGCAGCATAGGACTAGCGGGGGAGAGCTACAATGAGCAGTTCTTC.

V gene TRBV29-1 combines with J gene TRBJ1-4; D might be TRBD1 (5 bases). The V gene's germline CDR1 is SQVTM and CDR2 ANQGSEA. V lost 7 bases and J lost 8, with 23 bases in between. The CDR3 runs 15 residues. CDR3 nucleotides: TGCAGCGCTATCCCCGGGGGGAGTACCGGGGAAAAACTGTTTTTT. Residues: CSAIPGGSTGEKLFF. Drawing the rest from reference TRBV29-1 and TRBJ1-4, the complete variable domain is SAVISQKPSRDICQRGTSLTIQCQVDSQVTMMFWYRQQPGQSLTLIATANQGSEATYESGFVIDKFPISRPNLTFSTLTVSNMSPEDSSIYLCSAIPGGSTGEKLFFGSGTQLSVL.

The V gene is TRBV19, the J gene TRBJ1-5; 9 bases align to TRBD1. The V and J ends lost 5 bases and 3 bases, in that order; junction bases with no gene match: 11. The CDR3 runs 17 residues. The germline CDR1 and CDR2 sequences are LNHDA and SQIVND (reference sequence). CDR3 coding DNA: TGTGCCAGTAGTCGACCTACCGGGACAGGGAACAATCAGCCCCAGCATTTT. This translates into CASSRPTGTGNNQPQHF.

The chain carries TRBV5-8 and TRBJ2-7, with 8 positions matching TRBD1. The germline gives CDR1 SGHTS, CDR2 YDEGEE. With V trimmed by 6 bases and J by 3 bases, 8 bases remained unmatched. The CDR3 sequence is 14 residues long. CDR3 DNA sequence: TGTGCCAGCACCAAGACAGGGGATGGCTACGAGCAGTACTTC. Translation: CASTKTGDGYEQYF. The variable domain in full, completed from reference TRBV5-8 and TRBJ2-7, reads EAGVTQSPTHLIKTRGQQATLRCSPISGHTSVYWYQQALGLGLQFLLWYDEGEERNRGNFPPRFSGRQFPNYSSELNVNALELEDSALYLCASTKTGDGYEQYFGPGTRLTVT.

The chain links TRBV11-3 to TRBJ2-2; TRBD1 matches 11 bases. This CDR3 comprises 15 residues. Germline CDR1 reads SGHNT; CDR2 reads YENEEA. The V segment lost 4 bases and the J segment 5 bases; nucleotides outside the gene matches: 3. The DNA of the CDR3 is TGTGCCAGCAGCTCCCGGGACAGGGGGACCGGGGAGCTGTTTTTT. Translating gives CASSSRDRGTGELFF.

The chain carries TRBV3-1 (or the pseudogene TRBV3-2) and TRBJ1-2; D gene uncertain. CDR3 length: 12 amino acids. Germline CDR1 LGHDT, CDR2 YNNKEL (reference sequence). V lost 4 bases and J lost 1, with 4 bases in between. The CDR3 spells CASSPGNYGYTF. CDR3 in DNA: TGTGCCAGCAGCCCCGGTAACTATGGCTACACCTTC.